The 18 T cell receptor beta chains presented below share a single source sample, sequenced in a study of control samples from healthy donors and cancer patients. TCRdb's copy holds only in-frame clones and misses some; the assay was immunoSEQ multiplex PCR. This sample yields some 220,000 clones, of which about 93% are seen a single time; approximately 1.5% belongs to the top ten. Sequenced input: blood. The source is a man between 45 and 60 years old in good health.

V usage is TRBV3-1 (or the pseudogene TRBV3-2) and J usage is TRBJ1-2; D may be TRBD1 (6 bases). V was shortened by 1 base and J by 4 bases, with 13 bases between the two germline ends. Germline CDR1 is LGHDT and CDR2 is YNNKEL (reference sequence). CDR3 length equals 15 residues. The CDR3 DNA is TGTGCCAGCAGCCAAGGACCGGACAGTGCCTATGGCTACACCTTC. Translation gives CASSQGPDSAYGYTF.

The V gene is TRBV5-4, the J gene TRBJ1-5, with TRBD1 as a possible D gene (5 bases). CDR1 SGHNT and CDR2 YYREEE come from the germline V gene (reference sequence). The CDR3 loop spans 15 amino acids. Trimming left V 0 bases short and J 5 bases short, with 12 bases between. CDR3 in DNA: TGTGCCAGCAGCTTGGACCTGCAGGGTCATCAGCCCCAGCATTTT. Encoded protein: CASSLDLQGHQPQHF.

The chain combines TRBV24-1 with TRBJ2-2; 7 bases agree with TRBD1. The CDR3 has 17 residues. In germline, CDR1 is KGHDR, CDR2 SFDVKD. The V segment lost 5 bases and the J segment 2 bases; nucleotides outside the gene matches: 10. CDR3 sequence reads: CATSVPPGTVNTGELFF. In DNA form, the CDR3 reads TGTGCCACCAGTGTGCCCCCCGGGACAGTTAACACCGGGGAGCTGTTTTTT.

The J gene is TRBJ1-6, the V gene TRBV2; maybe TRBD1 (6 bases). Germline V gives CDR1 SNHLY, CDR2 FYNNEI. V lost 1 base, J lost 7 bases, and 14 bases lay in between. This CDR3 spans 16 amino acids. CDR3 bases: TGTGCCAGCAGTGAAGGGGGAGGGGGGGTAAATTCACCCCTCCACTTT. Protein product: CASSEGGGGVNSPLHF.

The chain has TRBV7-9 and TRBJ1-2; no clear D gene. Between the trimmed V and J ends, which lost 3 bases and 6 bases, there was a span of 14 bases. The CDR3 is 14 residues long. Germline lookup yields CDR1 SEHNR and CDR2 FQNEAQ (reference sequence). This chain's CDR3 is CASSFLRAKDGYTF. CDR3 nucleotide sequence: TGTGCCAGCAGCTTCTTAAGGGCTAAGGATGGCTACACCTTC.

This clone was detected only a few times. The rearrangement links TRBV15 to TRBJ2-5, with D unresolved. The germline gives CDR1 LNHNV, CDR2 YYDKDF (reference sequence). With 0 bases removed from V and 5 bases from J, the gap between germline ends came to 7 bases. CDR3 length: 13 amino acids. In nucleotides, the CDR3 is TGTGCCACCAGCAGAGATCAGGTGGAGACCCAGTACTTC. Amino acid sequence: CATSRDQVETQYF.

The chain joins TRBV6-6 to TRBJ1-5; 8 nucleotides line up with TRBD1. With 7 bases clipped from V and 10 bases from J, the junction kept 12 bases outside the gene matches. The length of the CDR3 is 14 residues. Germline CDR1 reads MNHNY; CDR2 reads SVGAGI (reference sequence). The CDR3: CASNGQGSVRPQHF. The CDR3 bases are TGTGCCAGCAACGGACAGGGAAGTGTAAGACCCCAGCATTTT.

V usage is TRBV7-9 and J usage is TRBJ2-5; D might be TRBD2 (6 bases). Trimming removed 4 bases at V and 1 base at J, with 13 bases between. Germline CDR1 and CDR2: SEHNR and FQNEAQ (reference sequence). This CDR3 is built from 15 residues. The CDR3 sequence is CASSSGGRRQETQYF. CDR3 nucleotides: TGTGCCAGCAGCTCCGGGGGACGGCGCCAAGAGACCCAGTACTTC.

The V call is TRBV5-8, the J call TRBJ1-3; possible D gene TRBD1, 6 bases. Germline values: CDR1 SGHTS, CDR2 YDEGEE. CDR3 length equals 15 residues. Trimming removed 2 bases at V and 4 bases at J, with 13 bases between. In nucleotides, the CDR3 is TGTGCCAGCAGCTTCCAGGGGTCCGGAGGAAACACCATATATTTT. Its translation: CASSFQGSGGNTIYF. Together with reference TRBV5-8 and TRBJ1-3, the CDR3 gives the full variable domain: EAGVTQSPTHLIKTRGQQATLRCSPISGHTSVYWYQQALGLGLQFLLWYDEGEERNRGNFPPRFSGRQFPNYSSELNVNALELEDSALYLCASSFQGSGGNTIYFGEGSWLTVV.

The J gene is TRBJ1-1, the V gene TRBV5-5; TRBD1 agrees at 10 bases. The CDR3 is 13 residues long. Germline CDR1 is SGHKS and CDR2 is YYEKEE (reference sequence). With V trimmed by 4 bases and J by 4 bases, 1 base remained unmatched. CDR3 residues: CASSRDRGTEAFF. In DNA form, the CDR3 reads TGTGCCAGCAGCCGGGACAGGGGCACTGAAGCTTTCTTT.

The chain is built from TRBV20-1 and TRBJ2-7, with D perhaps given as TRBD1 or TRBD2 (6 bases each). This CDR3 is built from 11 residues. With 4 bases removed from V and 6 bases from J, the gap between germline ends came to 10 bases. Germline lookup yields CDR1 DFQATT and CDR2 SNEGSKA (reference sequence). The DNA of the CDR3 is TGCAGTGCTAATGAGGGGGGCGAGCAGTACGTC. Protein sequence: CSANEGGEQYV.

The chain uses TRBV18 and TRBJ1-5; D uncertain. The length of the CDR3 is 15 residues. Germline V gene sequence: CDR1 KGHSH, CDR2 LQKENI. The V end was cut by 0 bases, the J end by 0 bases, with 6 bases between. CDR3 in DNA: TGTGCCAGCTCACCACCGTCCGGTAGCAATCAGCCCCAGCATTTT. Its translation: CASSPPSGSNQPQHF.

The V and J genes are TRBV19 and TRBJ2-6; D is undetermined. V lost 5 bases and J 0 bases, leaving 11 bases between the germline ends. The CDR3 has 16 amino acids. Germline V gene lookup returns CDR1 LNHDA and CDR2 SQIVND (reference sequence). CDR3 coding DNA: TGTGCCAGTAGTCCCCTCCAGAGCTCTGGGGCCAACGTCCTGACTTTC. This sequence encodes CASSPLQSSGANVLTF. Full variable domain (missing parts from reference TRBV19 and TRBJ2-6): DGGITQSPKYLFRKEGQNVTLSCEQNLNHDAMYWYRQDPGQGLRLIYYSQIVNDFQKGDIAEGYSVSREKKESFPLTVTSAQKNPTAFYLCASSPLQSSGANVLTFGAGSRLTVL.

The chain carries TRBV27 and TRBJ1-1; D perhaps matches TRBD1 (5 bases). The CDR3 extends over 16 amino acids. Trimming removed 0 bases from V and 5 bases from J, with 16 bases in between. Germline V lookup: CDR1 MNHEY, CDR2 SMNVEV (reference sequence). The CDR3 DNA follows: TGTGCCAGCAGTTTATCTAATCCGAGGGAGGGGACTGAAGCTTTCTTT. It yields the protein CASSLSNPREGTEAFF.

The chain has TRBV6-4 and TRBJ2-3; D assignment may be TRBD1 or TRBD2 (5 bases each). Germline V gene lookup returns CDR1 MRHNA and CDR2 SNTAGT. Trimming pared 2 bases from V and 0 bases from J, leaving 9 bases between. The CDR3 length is 15 residues. The chain's CDR3 is CASSDRGRSTDTQYF. The CDR3 region has the DNA TGTGCCAGCAGTGACCGGGGCAGAAGCACAGATACGCAGTATTTT.

This chain joins TRBV20-1 and TRBJ2-5, with TRBD2 matching over 7 bases. This CDR3 region has 13 residues. J lost 5 bases, V lost 3 bases, and 6 bases had no gene match. Germline lookup yields CDR1 DFQATT and CDR2 SNEGSKA (reference sequence). This CDR3 is CSASPSGVETQYF. CDR3 nucleotide sequence: TGCAGTGCTAGTCCCAGCGGGGTTGAGACCCAGTACTTC.

This sequence joins TRBV30 and TRBJ1-2; D might be TRBD1 (5 bases). Looked up from germline, CDR1 is GTSNPN and CDR2 is SVGIG (reference sequence). V gave up 1 base and J gave up 7 bases, with 16 bases separating them. The CDR3 has 14 residues. CDR3 nucleotides: TGTGCCTGGAGTGGGGGGATTGGCATGAGTGGCTACACCTTC. It codes for CAWSGGIGMSGYTF.

This sequence joins TRBV6-5 and TRBJ1-6, with 10 bases lining up with TRBD1. Trimming took 4 bases from V and 9 from J; bases not matched to a gene: 9. CDR3 length: 16 residues. CDR1 is MNHEY and CDR2 is SVGAGI in the germline V gene. The CDR3 loop reads CASSSPGQGLRSPLHF. CDR3 nucleotide sequence: TGTGCCAGCAGTTCCCCGGGACAGGGGTTGCGTTCACCCCTCCACTTT.